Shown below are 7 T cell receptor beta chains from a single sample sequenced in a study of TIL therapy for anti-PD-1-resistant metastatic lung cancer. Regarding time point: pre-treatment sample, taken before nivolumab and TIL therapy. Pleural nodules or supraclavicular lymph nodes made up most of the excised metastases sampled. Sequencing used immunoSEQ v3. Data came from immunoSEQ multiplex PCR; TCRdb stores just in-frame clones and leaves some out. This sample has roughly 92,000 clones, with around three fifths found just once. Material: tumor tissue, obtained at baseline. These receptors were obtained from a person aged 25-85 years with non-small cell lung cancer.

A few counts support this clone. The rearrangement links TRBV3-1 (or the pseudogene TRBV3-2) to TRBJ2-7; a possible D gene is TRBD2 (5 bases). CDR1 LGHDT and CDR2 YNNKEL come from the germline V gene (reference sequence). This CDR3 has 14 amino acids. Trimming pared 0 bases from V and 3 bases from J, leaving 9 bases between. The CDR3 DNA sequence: TGTGCCAGCAGCCAAGATTGGGAGAGCTACGAGCAGTACTTC. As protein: CASSQDWESYEQYF.

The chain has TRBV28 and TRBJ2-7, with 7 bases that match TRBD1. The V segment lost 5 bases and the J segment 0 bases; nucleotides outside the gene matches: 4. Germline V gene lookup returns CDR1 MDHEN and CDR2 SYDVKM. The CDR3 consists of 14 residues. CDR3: CASSGTVSSYEQYF. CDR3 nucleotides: TGTGCCAGCAGTGGGACAGTTTCCTCCTACGAGCAGTACTTC.

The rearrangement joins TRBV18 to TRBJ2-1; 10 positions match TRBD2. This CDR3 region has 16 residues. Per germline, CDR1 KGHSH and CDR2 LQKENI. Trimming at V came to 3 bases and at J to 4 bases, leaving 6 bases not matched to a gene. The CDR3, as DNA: TGTGCCAGCTCACCCAGGACTAGCGGTATTTACAATGAGCAGTTCTTC. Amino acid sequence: CASSPRTSGIYNEQFF. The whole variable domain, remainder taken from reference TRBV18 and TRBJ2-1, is NAGVMQNPRHLVRRRGQEARLRCSPMKGHSHVYWYRQLPEEGLKFMVYLQKENIIDESGMPKERFSAEFPKEGPSILRIQQVVRGDSAAYFCASSPRTSGIYNEQFFGPGTRLTVL.

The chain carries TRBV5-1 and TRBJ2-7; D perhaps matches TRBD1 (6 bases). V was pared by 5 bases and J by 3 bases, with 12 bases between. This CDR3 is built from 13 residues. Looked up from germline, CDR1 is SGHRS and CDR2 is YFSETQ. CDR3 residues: CASSDIQGYEQYF. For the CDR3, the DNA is TGCGCCAGCAGTGATATACAGGGCTACGAGCAGTACTTC.

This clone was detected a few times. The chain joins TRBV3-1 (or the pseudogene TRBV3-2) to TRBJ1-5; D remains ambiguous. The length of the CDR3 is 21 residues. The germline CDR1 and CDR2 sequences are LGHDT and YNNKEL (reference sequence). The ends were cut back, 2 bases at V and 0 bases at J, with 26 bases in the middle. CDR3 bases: TGTGCCAGCAGCCAAAGGAGCAGACTATTTAAGGTTCCTTTTAGCAATCAGCCCCAGCATTTT. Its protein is CASSQRSRLFKVPFSNQPQHF.

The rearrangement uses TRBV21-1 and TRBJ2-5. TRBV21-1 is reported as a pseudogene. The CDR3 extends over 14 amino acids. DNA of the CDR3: TGTGCCAGCAGCAAGGTGGCGTACCAAGAGACCCAGTACTTC. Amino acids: CASSKVAYQETQYF.

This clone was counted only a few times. The CDR3 nucleotides are TGTGCCAGCAGCGTAGAACCCGGCGGGGAGCAGTACTTC. Its protein is CASSVEPGGEQYF. The rearrangement uses TRBV9 and TRBJ2-7; D is possibly TRBD2 (5 bases). CDR3 length: 13 residues. The V end lost 0 bases, the J end lost 7 bases, and 11 bases lay between the germline ends. Per germline, CDR1 SGDLS and CDR2 YYNGEE.